A selection of T cell receptor beta chains follows, all from one sample in a study of human T cells and chemical hapten exposure. MiXCR was run by TCRdb on the RACE reads, yielding one entry per CDR3 protein. The sample comprises approximately 72,000 distinct CDR3 sequences, over 8.5% of which are singletons, and more than 1.3% rests with the top ten. Source: whole blood, taken in connection with sensitization to the hapten diphenylcyclopropenone (DPC). Receptors originate from a woman in her 50s with alopecia areata. Some clones in this sample may be carry-over from other donors' samples. Both conserved end residues are part of each CDR3. Each record gives: clone size, J gene, V gene, D gene, CDR3 protein, CDR3 DNA. A D gene is named only where the DNA matches it firmly. Clone size is given for some rows only: seen once, a few or many times, or a class if the clone is expanded.

abundance: NA
j_gene: TRBJ1-2
v_gene: TRBV18
d_gene: NA
CDR3aa: CASSPSAEYGYTF
CDR3nt: TGTGCCAGCTCACCAAGCGCGGAATATGGCTACACCTTC

abundance: NA
j_gene: TRBJ1-1
v_gene: TRBV20-1
d_gene: NA
CDR3aa: CSARPGHANTEAFF
CDR3nt: TGCAGTGCTAGACCGGGACACGCGAACACTGAAGCTTTCTTT

abundance: once
j_gene: TRBJ2-3
v_gene: TRBV7-2
d_gene: NA
CDR3aa: CASSLPDSSTDTQYF
CDR3nt: TGTGCCAGCAGCTTACCGGACTCTAGCACAGATACGCAGTATTTT

abundance: NA
j_gene: TRBJ2-1
v_gene: TRBV20-1
d_gene: NA
CDR3aa: CSARDLSYSYNEQFF
CDR3nt: TGCAGTGCTAGAGATCTCAGCTACTCCTACAATGAGCAGTTCTTC

abundance: NA
j_gene: TRBJ2-5
v_gene: TRBV7-9
d_gene: TRBD1
CDR3aa: CASSSTGGIEETQYF
CDR3nt: TGTGCCAGCAGCTCTACAGGGGGCATAGAGGAGACCCAGTACTTC

abundance: few
j_gene: TRBJ1-5
v_gene: TRBV11-2
d_gene: NA
CDR3aa: CASSLSPSGNQPQHF
CDR3nt: TGTGCCAGCAGCTTAAGCCCGTCCGGAAATCAGCCCCAGCATTTT

abundance: NA
j_gene: TRBJ2-1
v_gene: TRBV29-1
d_gene: TRBD2
CDR3aa: CSVGLAGARNEQFF
CDR3nt: TGCAGCGTTGGACTAGCGGGAGCGCGTAATGAGCAGTTCTTC

abundance: many
j_gene: TRBJ2-7
v_gene: TRBV20-1
d_gene: NA
CDR3aa: CSASQVTYEQYF
CDR3nt: TGCAGTGCTAGCCAAGTTACCTACGAGCAGTACTTC

abundance: few
j_gene: TRBJ1-5
v_gene: TRBV18
d_gene: NA
CDR3aa: CASSPFGGVGNQPQHF
CDR3nt: TGTGCCAGCTCACCCTTCGGGGGTGTTGGCAATCAGCCCCAGCATTTT

abundance: few
j_gene: TRBJ2-1
v_gene: TRBV7-2
d_gene: TRBD1
CDR3aa: CASSLTGGSLRQGSEQFF
CDR3nt: TGTGCCAGCAGCTTAACAGGGGGGAGCCTAAGACAGGGTAGCGAGCAGTTCTTC

abundance: many
j_gene: TRBJ1-5
v_gene: TRBV19
d_gene: NA
CDR3aa: CASRGSPSNQPQHF
CDR3nt: TGTGCCAGTAGGGGCAGTCCTAGCAATCAGCCCCAGCATTTT

abundance: many
j_gene: TRBJ1-6
v_gene: TRBV4-3
d_gene: TRBD1
CDR3aa: CASSQDLMTGANSPLHF
CDR3nt: TGCGCCAGCAGCCAAGACCTCATGACAGGGGCCAACTCACCCCTCCACTTT

abundance: NA
j_gene: TRBJ1-5
v_gene: TRBV2
d_gene: NA
CDR3aa: CASSLQSNSNQPQHF
CDR3nt: TGTGCCAGCAGCCTACAGAGTAATAGCAATCAGCCCCAGCATTTT

abundance: many
j_gene: TRBJ1-5
v_gene: TRBV19
d_gene: NA
CDR3aa: CASSIRSLNQPQHF
CDR3nt: TGTGCCAGTAGTATTAGGAGCCTCAATCAGCCCCAGCATTTT

abundance: few
j_gene: TRBJ2-3
v_gene: TRBV11-2
d_gene: NA
CDR3aa: CASSGGSGASTDTQYF
CDR3nt: TGTGCCAGCAGCGGGGGGTCCGGGGCGAGCACAGATACGCAGTATTTT

abundance: many
j_gene: TRBJ2-7
v_gene: TRBV3-1
d_gene: NA
CDR3aa: CASSQGSRYEQYF
CDR3nt: TGTGCCAGCAGCCAAGGATCCCGGTACGAGCAGTACTTC

abundance: many
j_gene: TRBJ2-3
v_gene: TRBV4-2
d_gene: NA
CDR3aa: CASSQGSASKDTQYF
CDR3nt: TGTGCCAGCAGCCAGGGATCGGCGTCTAAAGATACGCAGTATTTT

abundance: few
j_gene: TRBJ2-1
v_gene: TRBV5-1
d_gene: NA
CDR3aa: CASSLAELVSDEQFF
CDR3nt: TGCGCCAGCAGCTTGGCGGAGTTGGTGAGCGATGAGCAGTTCTTC

abundance: few
j_gene: TRBJ1-1
v_gene: TRBV4-2
d_gene: NA
CDR3aa: CASSQGGNREGTEAFF
CDR3nt: TGTGCCAGCAGCCAAGGGGGTAACAGGGAGGGCACTGAAGCTTTCTTT

abundance: NA
j_gene: TRBJ2-6
v_gene: TRBV7-3
d_gene: NA
CDR3aa: CASSPHTSSGANVLTF
CDR3nt: TGTGCCAGCAGCCCCCATACCAGCTCTGGGGCCAACGTCCTGACTTTC

abundance: NA
j_gene: TRBJ2-3
v_gene: TRBV5-1
d_gene: NA
CDR3aa: CASSRDATDTQYF
CDR3nt: TGCGCCAGCAGCCGGGACGCCACAGATACGCAGTATTTT